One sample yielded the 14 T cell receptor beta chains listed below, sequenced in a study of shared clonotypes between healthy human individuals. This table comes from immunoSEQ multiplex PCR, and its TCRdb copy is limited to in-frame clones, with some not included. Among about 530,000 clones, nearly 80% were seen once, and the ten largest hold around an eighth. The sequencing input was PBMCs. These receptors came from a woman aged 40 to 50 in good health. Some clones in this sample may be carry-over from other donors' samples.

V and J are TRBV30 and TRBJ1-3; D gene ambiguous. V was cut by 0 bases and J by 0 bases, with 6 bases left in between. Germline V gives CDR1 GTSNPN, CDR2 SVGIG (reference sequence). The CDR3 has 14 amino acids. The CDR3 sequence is CAWSVGFSGNTIYF. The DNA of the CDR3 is TGTGCCTGGAGTGTAGGGTTCTCTGGAAACACCATATATTTT.

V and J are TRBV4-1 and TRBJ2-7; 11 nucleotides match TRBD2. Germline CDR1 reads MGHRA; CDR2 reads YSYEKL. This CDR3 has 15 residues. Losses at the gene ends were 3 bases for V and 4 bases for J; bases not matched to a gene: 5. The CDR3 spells CASSHPTSGIYEQYF. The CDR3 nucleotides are TGCGCCAGCAGCCACCCGACTAGCGGGATTTACGAGCAGTACTTC.

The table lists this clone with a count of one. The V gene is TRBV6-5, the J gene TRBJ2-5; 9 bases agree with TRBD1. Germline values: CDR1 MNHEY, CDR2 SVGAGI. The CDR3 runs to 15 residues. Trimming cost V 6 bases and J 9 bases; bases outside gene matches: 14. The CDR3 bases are TGTGCCAGCAGCCACCCCATAGACAGGGGGTGGCCCCAGTACTTC. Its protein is CASSHPIDRGWPQYF.

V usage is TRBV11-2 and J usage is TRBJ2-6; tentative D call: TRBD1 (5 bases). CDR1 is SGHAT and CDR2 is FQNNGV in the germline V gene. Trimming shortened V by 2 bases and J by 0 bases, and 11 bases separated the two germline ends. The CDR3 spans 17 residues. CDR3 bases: TGTGCCAGCAGCTTACAGGGCGGCCCCTCTGGGGCCAACGTCCTGACTTTC. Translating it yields CASSLQGGPSGANVLTF.

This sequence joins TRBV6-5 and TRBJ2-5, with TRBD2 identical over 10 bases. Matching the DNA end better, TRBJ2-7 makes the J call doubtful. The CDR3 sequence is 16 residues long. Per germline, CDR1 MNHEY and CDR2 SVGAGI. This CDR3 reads CASSYSRATSGYEQYF. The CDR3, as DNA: TGTGCCAGCAGTTACTCGAGGGCGACTAGCGGGTACGAGCAGTACTTC.

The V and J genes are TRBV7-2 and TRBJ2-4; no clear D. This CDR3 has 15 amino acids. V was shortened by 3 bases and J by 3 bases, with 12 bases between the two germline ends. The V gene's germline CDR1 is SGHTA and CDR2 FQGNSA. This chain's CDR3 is CASSLRDNYKNIQYF. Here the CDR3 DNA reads TGTGCCAGCAGCTTGCGAGACAACTACAAAAACATTCAGTACTTC.

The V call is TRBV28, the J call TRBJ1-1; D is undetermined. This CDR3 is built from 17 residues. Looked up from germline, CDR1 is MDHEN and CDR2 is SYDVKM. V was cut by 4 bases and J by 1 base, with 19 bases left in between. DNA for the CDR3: TGTGCCAGCAGTTATGGAGCTCGGCGGGGAGGGAACACTGAAGCTTTCTTT. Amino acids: CASSYGARRGGNTEAFF.

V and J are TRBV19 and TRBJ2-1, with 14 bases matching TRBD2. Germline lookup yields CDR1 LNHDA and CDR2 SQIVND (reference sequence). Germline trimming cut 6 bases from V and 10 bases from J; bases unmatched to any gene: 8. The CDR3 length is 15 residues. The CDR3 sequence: CASSRRGLAGEEQFF. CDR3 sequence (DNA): TGTGCCAGTAGCCGGAGGGGACTAGCGGGAGAAGAGCAGTTCTTC.

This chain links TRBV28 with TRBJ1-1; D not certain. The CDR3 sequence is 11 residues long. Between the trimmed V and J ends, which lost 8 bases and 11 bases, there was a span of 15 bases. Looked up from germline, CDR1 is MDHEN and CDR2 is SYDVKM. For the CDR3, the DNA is TGTGCCAGCGGTCTATGGCTCTCGGCTTTCTTT. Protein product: CASGLWLSAFF.

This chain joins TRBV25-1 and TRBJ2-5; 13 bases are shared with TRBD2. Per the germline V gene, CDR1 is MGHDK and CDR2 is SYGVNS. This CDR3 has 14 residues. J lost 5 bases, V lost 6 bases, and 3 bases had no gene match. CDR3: CASRGTSGTETQYF. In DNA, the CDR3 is TGTGCCAGCAGAGGGACTAGCGGGACCGAGACCCAGTACTTC.

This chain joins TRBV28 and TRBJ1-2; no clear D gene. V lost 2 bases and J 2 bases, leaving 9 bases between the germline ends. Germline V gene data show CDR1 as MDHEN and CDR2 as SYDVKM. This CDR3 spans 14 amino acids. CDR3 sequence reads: CASSLRRVNYGYTF. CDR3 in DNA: TGTGCCAGCAGTTTAAGACGGGTGAACTATGGCTACACCTTC.

The CDR3 reads CASSVGFRGLAGDRVQYF. CDR3 coding DNA: TGTGCCAGCAGCGTAGGTTTTCGAGGACTAGCGGGAGACAGGGTTCAGTACTTC. This chain connects TRBV9 to TRBJ2-4; 13 positions agree with TRBD2. V dropped 0 bases and J dropped 11; count of bases not matched to a gene: 14. Germline CDR1 reads SGDLS; CDR2 reads YYNGEE. This CDR3 is 18 amino acids long.

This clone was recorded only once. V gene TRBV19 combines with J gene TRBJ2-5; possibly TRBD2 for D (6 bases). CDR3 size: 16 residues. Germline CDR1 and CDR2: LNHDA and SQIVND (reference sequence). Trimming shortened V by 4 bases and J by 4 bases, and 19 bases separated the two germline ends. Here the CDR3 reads CASSNPASATRETQYF. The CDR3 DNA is TGTGCCAGTAGTAATCCCGCTAGCGCCACCCGAGAGACCCAGTACTTC.

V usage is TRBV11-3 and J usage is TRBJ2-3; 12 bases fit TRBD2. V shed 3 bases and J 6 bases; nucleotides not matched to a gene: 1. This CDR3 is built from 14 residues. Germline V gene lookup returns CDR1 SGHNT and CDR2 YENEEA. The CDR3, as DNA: TGTGCCAGCAGCTTGACTAGCGGGAGTGATACGCAGTATTTT. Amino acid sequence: CASSLTSGSDTQYF.